These 7 T cell receptor beta chains share one sample of origin, sequenced in a study of blood T cells in healthy people across ages. Then a second PCR, running roughly 7 to 12 cycles, was carried out with a sample-barcoded 5' primer and a J-beta primer mix. Using its own MiXCR run on the 5' RACE reads, TCRdb lists one record per CDR3 protein. The sample holds over 500,000 distinct CDR3 sequences; approximately 52% are singletons and the top ten take less than 15%. The sequencing input was blood. The receptors were gathered from an elderly woman in good health.

About this clonotype itself: This could be a read error, since a much larger clone is one nucleotide away. This chain uses TRBV7-3 with TRBJ2-5; D uncertain. Germline lookup yields CDR1 SGHTA and CDR2 FQGTGA. The germline V and J ends were trimmed by 5 bases and 11 bases, with 18 bases remaining between them. The CDR3 spans 13 residues. CDR3 region: CASSPRNEYEQYF. CDR3 DNA: TGTGCCAGCAGCCCGCGAAATGAGTATGAGCAGTACTTC.

This clonotype was seen many times. The V gene is TRBV20-1, the J gene TRBJ2-3; 16 nucleotides align to TRBD2. V was clipped by 2 bases and J by 2 bases; unmatched bases: 10. The CDR3 is 19 amino acids. CDR1 is DFQATT and CDR2 is SNEGSKA in the germline V gene (reference sequence). As DNA, the CDR3 is TGCAGTGCTAGACCGGGACTAGCGGGAGGGGCTTCGGACACAGATACGCAGTATTTT. It translates to CSARPGLAGGASDTDTQYF.

CDR3 in amino acids: CASSLDLPGTSHYNEQFF. Written as DNA, the CDR3 is TGTGCCAGCAGCCTAGATCTTCCCGGGACTAGCCACTACAATGAGCAGTTCTTC. The genes are TRBV3-1 and TRBJ2-1; 9 bases agree with TRBD2. Trimming cost V 4 bases and J 3 bases; bases outside gene matches: 13. CDR3 size: 18 residues. Germline V gene data show CDR1 as LGHDT and CDR2 as YNNKEL (reference sequence).

This clonotype was counted between two and nine times. The chain uses TRBV25-1 and TRBJ2-3; D not certain. The CDR3 consists of 12 residues. The V gene lost 10 bases and the J gene lost 4 bases, with 12 bases spanning the gap. Looked up from germline, CDR1 is MGHDK and CDR2 is SYGVNS. CDR3 sequence: CAISLSPDTQYF. The CDR3 DNA reads as TGTGCCATCAGCTTATCCCCAGATACGCAGTATTTT.

As regards this clonotype: Possible read error: a much larger clone is one base away. The chain combines TRBV20-1 with TRBJ2-5, with TRBD1 matching 11 bases. CDR3 length equals 14 residues. In germline, CDR1 is DFQATT, CDR2 SNEGSKA (reference sequence). Trimming took 5 bases from V and 11 from J; bases not matched to a gene: 13. This CDR3 is CSARKDRGRDEQYF. The DNA of the CDR3 is TGCAGTGCTCGAAAGGACAGGGGGCGGGATGAGCAGTACTTC.

A remark on this clonotype: One end of the junction does not line up with germline, which may come from a read error. The chain combines TRBV27 with TRBJ2-4; D is possibly TRBD2 (5 bases). CDR1 MNHEY and CDR2 SMNVEV come from the germline V gene (reference sequence). The CDR3 extends over 18 amino acids. CDR3 DNA sequence: TGTGCCAGCAGTTTACGACCGGCGGGCTCGGGAACCAAAAGCATTCGGTACTTC. Translation gives CASSLRPAGSGTKSIRYF.

This clonotype was picked up many times. The J gene is TRBJ2-7, the V gene TRBV6-6, with TRBD1 identical over 12 bases. The junction had 9 bases not matched to a gene; V was cut back by 6 bases and J by 6 bases. Looked up from germline, CDR1 is MNHNY and CDR2 is SVGAGI (reference sequence). This CDR3 has 15 residues. The CDR3 region is CASREGQGARGEQYF. The CDR3 DNA follows: TGTGCCAGCAGGGAGGGACAGGGGGCGCGCGGCGAGCAGTACTTC.